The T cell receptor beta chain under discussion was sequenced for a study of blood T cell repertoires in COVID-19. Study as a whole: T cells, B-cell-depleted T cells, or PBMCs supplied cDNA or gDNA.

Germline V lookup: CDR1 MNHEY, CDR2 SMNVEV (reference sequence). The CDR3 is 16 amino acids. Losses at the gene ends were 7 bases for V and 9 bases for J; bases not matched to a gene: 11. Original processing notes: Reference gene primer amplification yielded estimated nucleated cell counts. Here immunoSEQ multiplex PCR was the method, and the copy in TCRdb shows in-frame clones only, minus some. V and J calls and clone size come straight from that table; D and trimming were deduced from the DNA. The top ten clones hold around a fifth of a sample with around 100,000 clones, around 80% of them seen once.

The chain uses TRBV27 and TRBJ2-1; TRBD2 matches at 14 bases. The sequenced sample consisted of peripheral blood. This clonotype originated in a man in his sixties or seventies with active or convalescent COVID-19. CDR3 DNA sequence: TGTGCCAGCAAACCGGGACTAGCGGGAGTACCCGGTGAGCAGTTCTTC. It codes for CASKPGLAGVPGEQFF.